This TCR beta chain was captured by sequencing in a study of T cell clusters in autoimmune cytopenias. Multiplex touch-down PCR amplified TRB using TRB-A and TRB-B pools in one tube. Using the multiplex PCR reads, TCRdb records one entry per CDR3 protein without DNA. The sample data list nearly 15,000 distinct CDR3 sequences. CDR3 length: 16 residues. CDR1 is GTSNPN and CDR2 is SVGIG in the germline V gene (reference sequence). Some 39,000 genome equivalents of blood DNA were amplified for TRB. In addition, the sample was reused for a study of T cell repertoires in aging, cancer and after chemotherapy.

Sequencing input: peripheral blood. The chain carries TRBV30 and TRBJ2-1; TCRdb reports TRBD2, a call that lacks DNA to check it against. This receptor was identified in a human donor in good health. The CDR3 loop is CAWSGTASGIYNEQFF. The full variable domain, in which reference TRBV30 and TRBJ2-1 provide the parts outside the CDR3, is SQTIHQWPATLVQPVGSPLSLECTVEGTSNPNLYWYRQAAGRGLQLLFYSVGIGQISSEVPQNLSASRPQDRQFILSSKKLLLSDSGFYLCAWSGTASGIYNEQFFGPGTRLTVL.